This record looks at one T cell receptor (beta chain) sequence and its context. Its antigen is not identified. This specimen comes from a study of shared clonotypes between healthy human individuals. Assay execution took place at the deep level. Data came from immunoSEQ multiplex PCR; TCRdb stores just in-frame clones and leaves some out. Counted here are 1,500,000 or so clones, over 95% occurring once; the ten biggest clones make up 1% to 1.5%. Study-wide results and caveats: A generally larger estimated richness was seen in naive subsets than in memory subsets. Rarefaction analysis demonstrated incomplete sorted-subset sequencing notwithstanding large depth.

Germline loops: CDR1 KGHSH, CDR2 LQKENI. The CDR3 length is 17 residues. V lost 5 bases, J lost 4 bases, and 14 bases stayed unmatched. The specimen was naive CD4+ T cells sorted from blood. The subset was: CD45RA+ positively selected. The J gene is TRBJ1-2, the V gene TRBV18, with 9 bases aligning to TRBD1. This receptor was taken from a man aged 25 to 45 in good health. The CDR3, as DNA: TGTGCCAGCTCAACTTCCGGGACAGGGATTCGCGGCTATGGCTACACCTTC. It specifies CASSTSGTGIRGYGYTF.